The 28 T cell receptor beta chains below were found in one sample sequenced in a study of shared clonotypes between healthy human individuals. Data came from immunoSEQ multiplex PCR; TCRdb stores just in-frame clones and leaves some out. The repertoire includes roughly 2.2 million clones, 85% to 95% of them detected once, and approximately 0.41% sits in the top ten. Material for sequencing was naive CD4+ T cells from PBMCs. Described subset: CD45RA+ positively selected. All receptors come from a man aged 18 to 30 in good health. Some clones in this sample may be carry-over from other donors' samples.

In the case of this clone: Other DNA sequences within the sample encode an identical CDR3. The chain employs TRBV18 and TRBJ2-1; no clear D gene. The V end was cut by 1 base, the J end by 6 bases, with 7 bases between. Germline V CDR1 and CDR2: KGHSH, LQKENI. This CDR3 spans 13 amino acids. CDR3: CASSPRQVNEQFF. The CDR3 DNA sequence: TGTGCCAGCTCACCACGCCAGGTCAATGAGCAGTTCTTC.

The rearrangement joins TRBV13 to TRBJ2-3; D perhaps matches TRBD2 (6 bases). Trimming pared 2 bases from V and 2 bases from J, leaving 17 bases between. The V gene's germline CDR1 is PRHDT and CDR2 FYEKMQ (reference sequence). This CDR3 region has 17 residues. CDR3 amino acids: CASSLRRLARNTDTQYF. CDR3 sequence (DNA): TGTGCCAGCAGCTTACGGCGTCTAGCGAGAAACACAGATACGCAGTATTTT.

Comment on this clone: This sample also contains other DNA sequences that code for the same CDR3. The chain has TRBV28 and TRBJ2-6, with unresolved D. CDR1 is MDHEN, CDR2 SYDVKM, per germline. V was cut by 4 bases and J by 4 bases, with 8 bases left in between. The length of the CDR3 is 14 residues. The CDR3 sequence is CASSSPLGANVLTF. CDR3 DNA sequence: TGTGCCAGCAGTTCCCCTTTAGGGGCCAACGTCCTGACTTTC.

The J gene is TRBJ2-7, the V gene TRBV5-4, with 10 bases fitting TRBD2. The CDR3 has 15 amino acids. After removal of 3 bases from V and 8 bases from J, the junction contained 11 bases not matched to a gene. Germline V CDR1 and CDR2: SGHNT, YYREEE (reference sequence). CDR3 residues: CASSWGTSGKIQQYF. The DNA of the CDR3 is TGTGCCAGCAGCTGGGGCACTAGCGGGAAAATACAGCAGTACTTC. Variable domain in full (rest from reference TRBV5-4 and TRBJ2-7): ETGVTQSPTHLIKTRGQQVTLRCSSQSGHNTVSWYQQALGQGPQFIFQYYREEENGRGNFPPRFSGLQFPNYSSELNVNALELDDSALYLCASSWGTSGKIQQYFGPGTRLTVT.

The CDR3 nucleotides are TGTGCCAGCAGAACACCCCGGGACAGGGGAACGGGCACTGAAGCTTTCTTT. Protein sequence: CASRTPRDRGTGTEAFF. This chain uses TRBV28 with TRBJ1-1; 10 bases align to TRBD1. The V and J ends lost 6 bases and 4 bases, in that order; junction bases with no gene match: 14. The CDR3 covers 17 residues. Germline V gene lookup returns CDR1 MDHEN and CDR2 SYDVKM.

The V and J genes are TRBV28 and TRBJ2-4; D not certain. Trimming pared 6 bases from V and 0 bases from J, leaving 18 bases between. The CDR3 is 17 amino acids. Per the germline V gene, CDR1 is MDHEN and CDR2 is SYDVKM. CDR3 amino acids: CASRQLAAPLAKNIQYF. Written as DNA, the CDR3 is TGTGCCAGCAGACAACTGGCGGCCCCACTAGCCAAAAACATTCAGTACTTC.

CDR3 residues: CASARGTGPFNEQFF. Here the CDR3 DNA reads TGTGCCAGCGCTAGGGGGACAGGACCCTTCAATGAGCAGTTCTTC. The V and J genes are TRBV6-6 and TRBJ2-1, with 8 bases matching TRBD1. The junction had 12 bases not matched to a gene; V was cut back by 8 bases and J by 6 bases. The CDR3 is 15 residues long. Germline V gene lookup returns CDR1 MNHNY and CDR2 SVGAGI (reference sequence).

V and J are TRBV2 and TRBJ2-5, with 13 positions matching TRBD2. This CDR3 has 16 residues. The V segment lost 5 bases and the J segment 3 bases; nucleotides outside the gene matches: 6. Per germline, CDR1 SNHLY and CDR2 FYNNEI. The CDR3 DNA reads TGTGCCAGCAGTCGGACTAGCGGGAGAGGAAAAGAGACCCAGTACTTC. It specifies CASSRTSGRGKETQYF.

J is TRBJ2-1 and V is TRBV7-9, with D unclear. This CDR3 has 15 residues. V lost 3 bases to trimming and J lost 1 base, with 10 bases between them. Looked up from germline, CDR1 is SEHNR and CDR2 is FQNEAQ (reference sequence). The CDR3 DNA sequence: TGTGCCAGCAGCTTCGACGGTGGATCCTACAATGAGCAGTTCTTC. This sequence encodes CASSFDGGSYNEQFF.

This clone came up once. The V and J genes are TRBV30 and TRBJ2-2; 11 bases match TRBD2. The germline CDR1 and CDR2 sequences are GTSNPN and SVGIG (reference sequence). The length of the CDR3 is 14 residues. V shed 5 bases, J shed 6 bases, and the junction held 5 bases outside the gene matches. The CDR3: CAWWLAGGPGELFF. For the CDR3, the DNA is TGTGCCTGGTGGCTAGCGGGAGGCCCCGGGGAGCTGTTTTTT.

The chain employs TRBV7-6 and TRBJ2-7; perhaps D is TRBD1 or TRBD2 (6 bases each). The CDR3 is 15 residues long. The germline V gene encodes CDR1 SGHVS and CDR2 FNYEAQ. Trimming took off 2 bases at V and 6 bases at J, with 17 bases between the two ends. The CDR3 loop reads CASSLLTAGGLEQYF. The CDR3 DNA reads TGTGCCAGCAGCTTACTGACGGCCGGGGGCCTCGAGCAGTACTTC.

This clone was recorded once. V gene TRBV10-1 combines with J gene TRBJ2-3; TRBD1 matches at 7 bases. The CDR3 covers 14 residues. The ends lost 3 bases at V and 5 bases at J; junction bases unmatched: 5. The V gene's germline CDR1 is WNHNN and CDR2 SYGVQD (reference sequence). CDR3 amino acids: CASSEGGAGDTQYF. As DNA, the CDR3 is TGCGCCAGCAGTGAAGGGGGCGCGGGAGATACGCAGTATTTT.

The genes are TRBV7-3 and TRBJ2-7; D perhaps matches TRBD2 (6 bases). V dropped 1 base and J dropped 0 bases, with 10 bases sitting between them. The CDR3 is 15 residues long. In germline, CDR1 is SGHTA, CDR2 FQGTGA. The CDR3 nucleotides read TGTGCCAGCAGCTTAATGGTAGCGGCCTCCTACGAGCAGTACTTC. Amino acids: CASSLMVAASYEQYF. Filled out from reference TRBV7-3 and TRBJ2-7, the complete variable domain reads GAGVSQTPSNKVTEKGKYVELRCDPISGHTALYWYRQSLGQGPEFLIYFQGTGAADDSGLPNDRFFAVRPEGSVSTLKIQRTERGDSAVYLCASSLMVAASYEQYFGPGTRLTVT.

V usage is TRBV29-1 and J usage is TRBJ2-1; 8 bases agree with TRBD2. CDR3 length equals 14 residues. In germline, CDR1 is SQVTM, CDR2 ANQGSEA. CDR3 DNA sequence: TGCAGTTGTTCCGGGACTAGCTCCTACAATGAGCAGTTCTTC. It yields the protein CSCSGTSSYNEQFF.

J is TRBJ2-2 and V is TRBV18, with no clear D. Germline V gene sequence: CDR1 KGHSH, CDR2 LQKENI. There are 15 residues in the CDR3. Trimming pared 3 bases from V and 1 base from J, leaving 9 bases between. The CDR3 loop reads CASSPPTRNTGELFF. The CDR3 DNA reads TGTGCCAGCTCACCCCCGACGAGGAACACCGGGGAGCTGTTTTTT.

This chain uses TRBV4-3 with TRBJ2-7, with 12 bases that match TRBD2. This CDR3 is 20 amino acids long. Looked up from germline, CDR1 is LGHNA and CDR2 is YSLEER. The J segment lost 1 base and the V segment lost 0 bases, leaving 13 bases of the junction unmatched. In nucleotides, the CDR3 is TGCGCCAGCAGCCAAGACACCGTCGGGGCGACTAGCGGGAGATCCTACGAGCAGTACTTC. Protein: CASSQDTVGATSGRSYEQYF.

This clone was recorded once. The chain has TRBV2 and TRBJ2-2; perhaps D is TRBD1 or TRBD2 (6 bases each). Germline CDR1 reads SNHLY; CDR2 reads FYNNEI. The CDR3 is made up of 15 amino acids. V lost 8 bases, J lost 4 bases, and 17 bases lay in between. The CDR3 loop is CASGAGGASTGELFF. The DNA of the CDR3 is TGTGCCAGCGGGGCCGGGGGCGCGAGCACCGGGGAGCTGTTTTTT. The full variable domain, with the rest looked up from reference TRBV2 and TRBJ2-2, is EPEVTQTPSHQVTQMGQEVILRCVPISNHLYFYWYRQILGQKVEFLVSFYNNEISEKSEIFDDQFSVERPDGSNFTLKIRSTKLEDSAMYFCASGAGGASTGELFFGEGSRLTVL.

In its sample, this clone was seen a few times. V gene TRBV7-2 combines with J gene TRBJ1-1, with D unclear. Germline values: CDR1 SGHTA, CDR2 FQGNSA. This CDR3 region has 13 residues. With 1 base removed from V and 1 base from J, the gap between germline ends came to 4 bases. CDR3 residues: CASSLVPNTEAFF. CDR3 nucleotides: TGTGCCAGCAGCTTAGTGCCGAACACTGAAGCTTTCTTT.

This chain joins TRBV7-2 and TRBJ1-5, with TRBD1 as a possible D gene (5 bases). Trimming took 5 bases from V and 0 from J, leaving 17 bases between them. This CDR3 has 17 amino acids. Germline V gene data show CDR1 as SGHTA and CDR2 as FQGNSA. The CDR3 nucleotides are TGTGCCAGCAGCCGGCGGGGAGGGGATTATAGCAATCAGCCCCAGCATTTT. Translated: CASSRRGGDYSNQPQHF.

The chain links TRBV20-1 to TRBJ1-1, with D maybe TRBD1 (6 bases). The CDR3 sequence is 11 residues long. CDR1 and CDR2 (germline): DFQATT, SNEGSKA (reference sequence). Trimming took 7 bases from V and 10 from J, leaving 16 bases between them. The CDR3 DNA is TGCAGTGTCCTCGGAGGGGGGGGAGCTTTCTTT. This codes for CSVLGGGGAFF.

The chain combines TRBV20-1 with TRBJ2-3; D unresolved. Germline V gives CDR1 DFQATT, CDR2 SNEGSKA (reference sequence). Trimming took off 5 bases at V and 6 bases at J, with 9 bases between the two ends. The CDR3 is 11 amino acids. For the CDR3, the DNA is TGCAGTGCTCCCCGGTGGGATACGCAGTATTTT. It codes for CSAPRWDTQYF.

The CDR3 region has the DNA TGTGCCAGCAGTTTGTGGCGGCCAACCTACGAGCAGTACTTC. It yields the protein CASSLWRPTYEQYF. This sequence joins TRBV28 and TRBJ2-7; D unclear. V lost 3 bases to trimming and J lost 2 bases, with 11 bases between them. CDR1 and CDR2 from the germline V gene are MDHEN and SYDVKM. The CDR3 contains 14 residues.

The V call is TRBV28, the J call TRBJ2-1; 8 positions match TRBD2. The CDR3 sequence is 16 residues long. The V and J ends lost 6 bases and 9 bases, in that order; junction bases with no gene match: 16. CDR1 MDHEN and CDR2 SYDVKM come from the germline V gene. CDR3 in amino acids: CASRPSELAEVSEQFF. The CDR3 region has the DNA TGTGCCAGCAGACCCTCGGAACTAGCGGAGGTCAGTGAGCAGTTCTTC.

CDR3 sequence: CASSLVPGRKPYEQYF. The CDR3 DNA sequence: TGTGCCAGCAGCTTAGTTCCGGGGCGAAAACCCTACGAGCAGTACTTC. The chain is built from TRBV7-9 and TRBJ2-7, with D perhaps being TRBD1 or TRBD2 (5 bases each). Germline V lookup: CDR1 SEHNR, CDR2 FQNEAQ (reference sequence). The V end was cut by 1 base, the J end by 2 bases, with 15 bases between. The CDR3 length is 16 residues.

This clone was observed once. This chain links TRBV2 with TRBJ1-5; tentatively, D is TRBD1 (5 bases). The V gene's germline CDR1 is SNHLY and CDR2 FYNNEI. V was trimmed by 2 bases and J by 7 bases, leaving 12 bases between them. The CDR3 contains 14 residues. CDR3 protein: CASSESGLRQPQHF. Written as DNA, the CDR3 is TGTGCCAGCAGTGAATCAGGGTTGAGGCAGCCCCAGCATTTT.

The chain links TRBV30 to TRBJ2-1, with TRBD2 matching 10 bases. Trimming at V came to 5 bases and at J to 7 bases, leaving 5 bases not matched to a gene. The CDR3 has 13 amino acids. Germline-derived CDR1 and CDR2 are GTSNPN and SVGIG (reference sequence). The CDR3 DNA reads as TGTGCCTGGGCGGGACTAGCGAGGAATGAGCAGTTCTTC. It specifies CAWAGLARNEQFF.

V usage is TRBV5-6 and J usage is TRBJ2-1, with D possibly matching TRBD1 (6 bases). The CDR3 extends over 16 amino acids. Trimming shortened V by 3 bases and J by 5 bases, and 18 bases separated the two germline ends. CDR1 and CDR2 (germline): SGHDT, YYEEEE. This CDR3 reads CASSSLDRLPDNEQFF. In DNA form, the CDR3 reads TGTGCCAGCAGCTCGCTAGACAGGCTCCCTGACAATGAGCAGTTCTTC.

This clone was detected once. This chain links TRBV29-1 with TRBJ2-7, with D possibly TRBD1 on 5 matching bases. Trimming removed 5 bases from V and 0 bases from J, with 11 bases in between. From germline, CDR1 is SQVTM and CDR2 ANQGSEA. The CDR3 has 13 amino acids. The CDR3 here is CSVCDSPSYEQYF. CDR3 in DNA: TGCAGCGTTTGCGACAGCCCCTCCTACGAGCAGTACTTC.